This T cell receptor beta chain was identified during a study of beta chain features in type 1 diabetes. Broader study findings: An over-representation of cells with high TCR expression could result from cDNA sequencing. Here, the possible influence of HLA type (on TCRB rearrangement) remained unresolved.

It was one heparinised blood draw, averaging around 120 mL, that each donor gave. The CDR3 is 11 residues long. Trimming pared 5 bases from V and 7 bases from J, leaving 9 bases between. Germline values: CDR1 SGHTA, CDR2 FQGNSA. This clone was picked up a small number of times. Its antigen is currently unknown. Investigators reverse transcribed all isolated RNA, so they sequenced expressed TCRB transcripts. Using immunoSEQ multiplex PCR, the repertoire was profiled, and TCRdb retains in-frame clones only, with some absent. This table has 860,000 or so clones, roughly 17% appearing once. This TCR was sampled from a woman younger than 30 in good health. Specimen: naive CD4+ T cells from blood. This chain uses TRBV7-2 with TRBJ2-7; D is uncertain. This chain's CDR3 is CASSPAREQYF. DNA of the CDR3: TGTGCCAGCAGCCCCGCCCGTGAGCAGTACTTC.